These 18 T cell receptor beta chains share one sample of origin, sequenced in a study of T cell responses to AZD1222 COVID-19 vaccine. This table comes from immunoSEQ multiplex PCR, and its TCRdb copy is limited to in-frame clones, with some not included. Altogether around 110,000 clones are present, roughly nine tenths being singletons, with the ten largest covering more than 1.5%. The input for sequencing was peripheral blood, taken 28 days after the second AZD1222 dose. All receptors come from an adult who received the AZD1222 COVID-19 vaccine.

The V and J genes are TRBV10-3 and TRBJ2-7; possibly TRBD1 for D (5 bases). V was cut by 8 bases and J by 5 bases, with 16 bases left in between. Germline CDR1 reads ENHRY; CDR2 reads SYGVKD. This CDR3 comprises 13 residues. The CDR3 nucleotides read TGTGCCATCTCTCAGGGTGAATCCCACGAGCAGTACTTC. Encoded protein: CAISQGESHEQYF.

The V call is TRBV20-1, the J call TRBJ1-5, with D possibly TRBD1 on 5 matching bases. CDR1 and CDR2 (germline): DFQATT, SNEGSKA (reference sequence). The ends were cut back, 3 bases at V and 7 bases at J, with 16 bases in the middle. The CDR3 has 14 amino acids. The CDR3 here is CSASWGQGGQPQHF. CDR3 nucleotides: TGCAGTGCTAGTTGGGGCCAGGGTGGCCAGCCCCAGCATTTT.

The genes are TRBV11-2 and TRBJ2-6; D tentatively reads TRBD1 or TRBD2 (5 bases each). The germline V gene encodes CDR1 SGHAT and CDR2 FQNNGV. This CDR3 contains 19 residues. Trimming pared 4 bases from V and 0 bases from J, leaving 19 bases between. CDR3 DNA: TGTGCCAGCAGCTACTTGGGACCCGGGGATGTCTCTGGGGCCAACGTCCTGACTTTC. It yields the protein CASSYLGPGDVSGANVLTF. Full variable domain (outside the CDR3, taken from reference TRBV11-2 and TRBJ2-6): EAGVAQSPRYKIIEKRQSVAFWCNPISGHATLYWYQQILGQGPKLLIQFQNNGVVDDSQLPKDRFSAERLKGVDSTLKIQPAKLEDSAVYLCASSYLGPGDVSGANVLTFGAGSRLTVL.

The chain employs TRBV6-1 and TRBJ2-7, with D unclear. The V end was cut by 1 base, the J end by 1 base, with 8 bases between. The germline gives CDR1 MNHNS, CDR2 SASEGT. The CDR3 sequence is 14 residues long. In DNA, the CDR3 is TGTGCCAGCAGTGAAGGTTTGTCGTCCTACGAGCAGTACTTC. Translated, it gives CASSEGLSSYEQYF.

The chain is built from TRBV6-6 and TRBJ1-2; D gene uncertain. Germline V gene sequence: CDR1 MNHNY, CDR2 SVGAGI (reference sequence). Trimming took off 6 bases at V and 5 bases at J, with 13 bases between the two ends. This CDR3 is 13 amino acids long. The CDR3: CASRLLDGYGYTF. CDR3 DNA: TGTGCCAGCAGGTTACTGGACGGGTATGGCTACACCTTC.

V usage is TRBV6-5 and J usage is TRBJ2-1; TRBD2 agrees at 9 bases. The CDR3 totals 15 residues. Germline CDR1 MNHEY, CDR2 SVGAGI. The ends lost 5 bases at V and 2 bases at J; junction bases unmatched: 4. The CDR3 nucleotides are TGTGCCAGCAGTCCTATAGCGGGAGCCTACAATGAGCAGTTCTTC. Amino acids: CASSPIAGAYNEQFF.

The CDR3 DNA is TGTGCCAGCACCTTTAGTGCAGATACGCAGTATTTT. This translates into CASTFSADTQYF. V and J are TRBV2 and TRBJ2-3; D is unresolved. Germline CDR1 reads SNHLY; CDR2 reads FYNNEI. The CDR3 contains 12 residues. Trimming left V 7 bases short and J 4 bases short, with 9 bases between.

The chain has TRBV4-2 and TRBJ2-1; the D is unclear. Germline CDR1 reads LGHNA; CDR2 reads YNFKEQ. Trimming removed 0 bases from V and 2 bases from J, with 8 bases in between. This CDR3 comprises 15 residues. The CDR3 DNA sequence: TGTGCCAGCAGCCAAGATTACCAGGCCTACAATGAGCAGTTCTTC. This codes for CASSQDYQAYNEQFF.

The chain is built from TRBV21-1 and TRBJ1-6; the DNA was not compared with TRBD1, the D call given in the table. TRBV21-1 is marked as a pseudogene. The CDR3 length is 14 residues. The CDR3: CASSSRDRSSPLHF. In DNA, the CDR3 is TGTGCCAGCAGCTCCCGTGACAGGAGCTCACCCCTCCACTTT.

V usage is TRBV28 and J usage is TRBJ2-3; 7 nucleotides match TRBD2. CDR3 length: 17 residues. V gave up 1 base and J gave up 3 bases; unmatched junction bases: 10. The germline CDR1 and CDR2 sequences are MDHEN and SYDVKM. As DNA, the CDR3 is TGTGCCAGCAGTTTATATGGGGGGGAGGGGAAGACAGATACGCAGTATTTT. Translated, it gives CASSLYGGEGKTDTQYF. Complete variable domain (other parts from reference TRBV28 and TRBJ2-3): DVKVTQSSRYLVKRTGEKVFLECVQDMDHENMFWYRQDPGLGLRLIYFSYDVKMKEKGDIPEGYSVSREKKERFSLILESASTNQTSMYLCASSLYGGEGKTDTQYFGPGTRLTVL.

This clone was found once. DNA for the CDR3: TGTGCCTGGAGTGTAAAGTCCAATGAGCAGTTCTTC. This codes for CAWSVKSNEQFF. This chain joins TRBV30 and TRBJ2-1; D remains unclear. Germline V gene sequence: CDR1 GTSNPN, CDR2 SVGIG (reference sequence). This CDR3 contains 12 residues. The ends were cut back, 0 bases at V and 6 bases at J, with 6 bases in the middle.

The chain joins TRBV3-1 (or the pseudogene TRBV3-2) to TRBJ1-1; no clear D. Germline V gene lookup returns CDR1 LGHDT and CDR2 YNNKEL (reference sequence). This CDR3 is 14 amino acids long. V was shortened by 3 bases and J by 1 base, with 9 bases between the two germline ends. CDR3 nucleotide sequence: TGTGCCAGCAGCCACGATGGGTGGAACACTGAAGCTTTCTTT. This gives the protein CASSHDGWNTEAFF.

The genes are TRBV19 and TRBJ2-7, with a tentative D call TRBD2 (6 bases). This CDR3 spans 14 amino acids. Trimming cost V 4 bases and J 2 bases, with 12 bases left between them. Germline V gene data show CDR1 as LNHDA and CDR2 as SQIVND (reference sequence). DNA of the CDR3: TGTGCCAGTAGTAGGGGACTGGCTACCTACGAGCAGTACTTC. Protein sequence: CASSRGLATYEQYF.

The CDR3 DNA is TGCACCACGCGGGCCTACAATGAGCAGTTCTTC. Protein: CTTRAYNEQFF. The chain links TRBV20-1 to TRBJ2-1; TRBD2 is a possible D gene (5 bases). CDR1 is DFQATT, CDR2 SNEGSKA, per germline (reference sequence). The CDR3 loop spans 11 amino acids.

The CDR3 nucleotides are TGTGCCAGCAGCTCGCAGATGACAGGGTCCGGGGGAGAGCAGTACTTC. Protein: CASSSQMTGSGGEQYF. The chain uses TRBV7-2 and TRBJ2-7, with D tentatively TRBD1 (7 bases). The V end was cut by 4 bases, the J end by 7 bases, with 23 bases between. This CDR3 spans 16 amino acids. Per germline, CDR1 SGHTA and CDR2 FQGNSA. The full variable domain, in which reference TRBV7-2 and TRBJ2-7 provide the parts outside the CDR3, is GAGVSQSPSNKVTEKGKDVELRCDPISGHTALYWYRQSLGQGLEFLIYFQGNSAPDKSGLPSDRFSAERTGGSVSTLTIQRTQQEDSAVYLCASSSQMTGSGGEQYFGPGTRLTVT.

This clone was counted between two and nine times. Within the sample, other DNA sequences also encode this same CDR3. The chain employs TRBV29-1 and TRBJ2-7, with 7 bases matching TRBD2. Germline V lookup: CDR1 SQVTM, CDR2 ANQGSEA. V lost 4 bases to trimming and J lost 2 bases; unmatched junction nucleotides: 2. This CDR3 has 12 amino acids. This CDR3 is CSVASGAYEQYF. The CDR3 DNA is TGCAGCGTTGCTAGCGGAGCCTACGAGCAGTACTTC.

The chain recombines TRBV9 with TRBJ1-1, with 9 bases lining up with TRBD1. This CDR3 is 18 amino acids long. Germline values: CDR1 SGDLS, CDR2 YYNGEE. J was trimmed by 3 bases and V by 0 bases; bases with no gene match: 12. CDR3 coding DNA: TGTGCCAGCAGCGTAGGGCCGTTCGAGGGGACAGGGCACACTGAAGCTTTCTTT. This sequence encodes CASSVGPFEGTGHTEAFF. Filled out from reference TRBV9 and TRBJ1-1, the complete variable domain reads DSGVTQTPKHLITATGQRVTLRCSPRSGDLSVYWYQQSLDQGLQFLIQYYNGEERAKGNILERFSAQQFPDLHSELNLSSLELGDSALYFCASSVGPFEGTGHTEAFFGQGTRLTVV.

This chain connects TRBV28 to TRBJ2-6; D might be TRBD1 (6 bases). Trimming took 5 bases from V and 0 from J, leaving 14 bases between them. The CDR3 sequence is 17 residues long. Germline V gene sequence: CDR1 MDHEN, CDR2 SYDVKM. CDR3 bases: TGTGCCAGCAGTAACAGGGCCCTCGGCTCTGGGGCCAACGTCCTGACTTTC. Protein: CASSNRALGSGANVLTF.